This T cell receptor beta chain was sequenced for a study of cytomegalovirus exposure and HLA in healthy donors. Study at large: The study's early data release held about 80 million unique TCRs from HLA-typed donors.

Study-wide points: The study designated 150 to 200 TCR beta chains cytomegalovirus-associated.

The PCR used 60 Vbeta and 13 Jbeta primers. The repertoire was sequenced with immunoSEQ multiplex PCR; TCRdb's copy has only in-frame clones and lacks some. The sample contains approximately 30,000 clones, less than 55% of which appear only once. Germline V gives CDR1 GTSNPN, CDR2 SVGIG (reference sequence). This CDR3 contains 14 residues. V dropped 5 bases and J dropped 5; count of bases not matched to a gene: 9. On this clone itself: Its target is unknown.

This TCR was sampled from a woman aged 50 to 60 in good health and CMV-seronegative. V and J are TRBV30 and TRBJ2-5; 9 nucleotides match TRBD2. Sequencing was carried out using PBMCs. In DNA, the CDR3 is TGTGCCTGGGCGGGGGGGGGCCGGGGGGAGACCCAGTACTTC. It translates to CAWAGGGRGETQYF.